This T cell receptor (beta chain) was sequenced for a study of relationships among human T cell subsets. The CDR3 runs 17 residues. V lost 3 bases, J lost 0 bases, and 8 bases stayed unmatched. Germline assignment: CDR1 SNHLY and CDR2 FYNNEI. The Th1 cells were the flow-through after CD25, CD56 and CD294 bead selections. From mRNA, alpha and beta CDR3 regions were amplified using semiquantitative ARM-PCR. Exponential amplification used communal superprimers after tagged nested gene-specific primers in ARM-PCR. Exonuclease cleared nested primers, then first-round products were reamplified. Each CDR3 protein is one row after TCRdb ran MiXCR on the multiplex PCR reads. The sample holds under 15,000 distinct CDR3 sequences, around 64% seen once.

The clonotype comes from a man aged 35 to 55 in good health. The specimen sequenced was CD4+ Th1 cells sorted from blood. The chain recombines TRBV2 with TRBJ2-1; the match to TRBD1 covers 7 bases. Here the CDR3 reads CASSEPLTGFSYNEQFF. The CDR3, as DNA: TGTGCCAGCAGTGAGCCCCTGACAGGGTTCTCCTACAATGAGCAGTTCTTC.